These T cell receptor beta chains were read from a single sample in a study of response to subunit inactivated influenza vaccine. TCRdb reprocessed the RT-PCR reads via MiXCR and lists one record per CDR3 protein. The sample gives about 500,000 distinct CDR3 sequences, approximately 15% of which show up once; less than 4% is in the top ten. The sequenced sample was CD4+ T cells sorted from PBMCs, obtained around 2 years after vaccination. Receptor source: a man between 50 and 69 years old who received an inactivated influenza vaccine. The CDR3 runs from the conserved cysteine through the conserved F or W. The D gene is left open where the match is weak. The size of a clone is reported for some rows only, either as once, few or many, or as a class for expanded clones.

size,D,V,J,CDR3,DNA
.,.,TRBV9,TRBJ1-6,CASSVGGTSYNSPLHF,TGTGCCAGCAGCGTAGGAGGTACCTCCTATAATTCACCCCTCCACTTT
few,.,TRBV20-1,TRBJ1-4,CSARGGDLAIDEKLFF,TGCAGTGCTAGAGGGGGCGATCTCGCCATCGATGAAAAACTGTTTTTT
few,.,TRBV2,TRBJ2-2,CASNEGRNTGELFF,TGTGCCAGCAACGAGGGGCGGAACACCGGGGAGCTGTTTTTT
few,.,TRBV5-1,TRBJ2-5,CASSLGLIQNQETQYF,TGCGCCAGCAGCTTGGGACTCATACAGAACCAAGAGACCCAGTACTTC
few,TRBD1,TRBV6-2/TRBV6-3,TRBJ2-7,CASRTGGISYEQYF,TGTGCCAGCAGAACAGGGGGGATTTCCTACGAGCAGTACTTC
.,TRBD1,TRBV20-1,TRBJ1-1,CSARVTGTHNTEAFF,TGCAGTGCTAGAGTGACAGGGACTCATAACACTGAAGCTTTCTTT
few,.,TRBV20-1,TRBJ2-1,CSARAGHNNEQFF,TGCAGTGCTAGGGCTGGGCATAACAATGAGCAGTTCTTC
few,.,TRBV5-1,TRBJ1-1,CASSPEAGEAFF,TGCGCCAGCAGCCCAGAAGCAGGTGAAGCTTTCTTT
.,.,TRBV2,TRBJ2-7,CASSENNAVHEQYF,TGTGCCAGCAGTGAGAACAACGCCGTCCACGAGCAGTACTTC
few,TRBD2,TRBV11-1,TRBJ2-1,CASSPKLGRSSGTHEQFF,TGTGCCAGCAGCCCAAAGCTGGGTAGGTCTAGCGGGACCCATGAGCAGTTCTTC
.,.,TRBV4-3,TRBJ2-7,CASSQVAPWAEGPYEQYF,TGCGCCAGCAGCCAAGTCGCACCCTGGGCGGAGGGCCCCTACGAGCAGTACTTC
.,.,TRBV7-2,TRBJ2-5,CASSLEASQTQYF,TGTGCCAGCAGCTTAGAGGCCTCACAGACCCAGTACTTC
.,TRBD1,TRBV12-3/TRBV12-4,TRBJ2-1,CASSLGQGRFNEQFF,TGTGCCAGCAGTTTAGGACAGGGAAGGTTCAATGAGCAGTTCTTC
few,.,TRBV20-1,TRBJ2-5,CSASLGHRETQYF,TGCAGTGCTAGTTTGGGGCACAGGGAGACCCAGTACTTC
.,TRBD1,TRBV20-1,TRBJ2-5,CSARAGQGFETQYF,TGCAGTGCTAGAGCGGGACAGGGTTTCGAGACCCAGTACTTC
few,TRBD2,TRBV11-3,TRBJ2-1,CASSHPGLGSHEQFF,TGTGCCAGCAGCCATCCGGGACTAGGGTCCCATGAGCAGTTCTTC
many,.,TRBV12-3/TRBV12-4,TRBJ1-5,CASSSGTLSQPQHF,TGTGCCAGCAGTTCCGGGACACTCTCTCAGCCCCAGCATTTT
few,TRBD2,TRBV5-4,TRBJ2-1,CASSTGTSDYNEQFF,TGTGCCAGCAGCACAGGGACTAGTGACTACAATGAGCAGTTCTTC
few,TRBD1,TRBV7-2,TRBJ2-2,CASSSGQLPTGELFF,TGTGCCAGCAGCTCGGGACAGTTGCCCACCGGGGAGCTGTTTTTT
few,TRBD2,TRBV15,TRBJ2-5,CATSRGLAGGAETQYF,TGTGCCACCAGCAGAGGGCTAGCGGGGGGTGCAGAGACCCAGTACTTC
.,TRBD2,TRBV6-4,TRBJ2-1,CASSLAGRNNEQFF,TGTGCCAGCAGTTTAGCGGGGAGAAACAATGAGCAGTTCTTC
many,.,TRBV24-1,TRBJ2-5,CATSDLHTPQETQYF,TGTGCCACCAGTGATTTGCACACTCCACAAGAGACCCAGTACTTC
.,TRBD2,TRBV20-1,TRBJ2-3,CSAPGLAGTDTQYF,TGCAGTGCGCCGGGACTAGCGGGCACAGATACGCAGTATTTT
.,.,TRBV14,TRBJ2-5,CASSQGGAFWETQYF,TGTGCCAGCAGCCAAGGAGGGGCCTTCTGGGAGACCCAGTACTTC
.,.,TRBV11-2,TRBJ2-4,CASSPPTSPKNIQYF,TGTGCCAGCAGCCCTCCCACTAGCCCCAAAAACATTCAGTACTTC
.,.,TRBV6-1,TRBJ1-2,CASTRAGGVLNYGYTF,TGTGCCAGTACCAGGGCCGGAGGGGTTTTAAACTATGGCTACACCTTC
few,.,TRBV20-1,TRBJ2-5,CSAGPNGETQYF,TGCAGTGCTGGACCAAACGGAGAGACCCAGTACTTC
.,.,TRBV7-2,TRBJ2-2,CAGSQEAVIGELFF,TGTGCCGGCAGCCAGGAGGCCGTAATCGGGGAGCTGTTTTTT
many,TRBD1,TRBV14,TRBJ1-1,CASSQYIGQADTEAFF,TGTGCCAGCAGCCAGTATATAGGACAGGCGGACACTGAAGCTTTCTTT
.,.,TRBV19,TRBJ2-4,CASSMRSSIWVGKNIQYF,TGTGCCAGTAGTATGAGGTCTAGTATTTGGGTCGGCAAAAACATTCAGTACTTC
.,.,TRBV9,TRBJ2-1,CASSVTDSTRGSYNEQFF,TGTGCCAGCAGCGTAACCGATTCAACACGTGGCTCCTACAATGAGCAGTTCTTC
few,TRBD1,TRBV20-1,TRBJ2-7,CSAAGTGGASYEQYF,TGCAGTGCGGCCGGGACAGGGGGCGCCTCCTACGAGCAGTACTTC
.,.,TRBV4-3,TRBJ1-6,CASSQDFGGSNSPLHF,TGCGCCAGCAGCCAAGATTTTGGGGGCTCTAATTCACCCCTCCACTTT
.,TRBD1,TRBV6-2/TRBV6-3,TRBJ1-6,CASQPHGTGGRGSPLHF,TGTGCCAGCCAACCCCACGGGACAGGGGGCCGAGGATCACCCCTCCACTTT
many,.,TRBV15,TRBJ2-2,CATSRAGFFGELFF,TGTGCCACCAGCAGAGCTGGGTTCTTCGGGGAGCTGTTTTTT
many,.,TRBV27,TRBJ2-5,CASSFRGIEETQYF,TGTGCCAGCAGTTTTCGCGGGATTGAAGAGACCCAGTACTTC
.,.,TRBV4-2,TRBJ1-3,CASSQSDSSGNTIYF,TGTGCCAGCAGCCAGTCGGACAGCTCTGGAAACACCATATATTTT
few,TRBD2,TRBV12-3/TRBV12-4,TRBJ2-1,CASLAGTSHEQFF,TGTGCCAGCTTAGCCGGGACTAGCCATGAGCAGTTCTTC
.,TRBD2,TRBV12-3/TRBV12-4,TRBJ2-5,CASLDPGTTPETQYF,TGTGCCAGCCTTGATCCCGGGACTACCCCAGAGACCCAGTACTTC
.,.,TRBV2,TRBJ1-1,CASSDSTAMNTEAFF,TGTGCCAGCAGTGACTCGACAGCTATGAACACTGAAGCTTTCTTT
few,TRBD1,TRBV5-1,TRBJ2-4,CASSPARQGVYIQYF,TGCGCCAGCAGCCCGGCCCGACAGGGAGTGTACATTCAGTACTTC
.,.,TRBV21-1,TRBJ2-4,CASTEPRRAKNIQYF,TGTGCCAGCACTGAACCCCGACGGGCCAAAAACATTCAGTACTTC
.,TRBD1,TRBV20-1,TRBJ1-4,CSARPGTGLEKLFF,TGCAGTGCTCGCCCCGGGACAGGGCTTGAAAAACTGTTTTTT
.,TRBD1,TRBV12-3/TRBV12-4,TRBJ1-2,CASRGTGNHYGYTF,TGTGCCAGCAGGGGGACAGGGAACCACTATGGCTACACCTTC
.,.,TRBV27,TRBJ2-1,CAGSPSCPEQFF,TGTGCCGGATCTCCATCGTGTCCGGAGCAGTTCTTC
few,.,TRBV14,TRBJ1-4,CASSLSNEKLFF,TGTGCCAGCAGCCTATCAAATGAAAAACTGTTTTTT
.,.,TRBV30,TRBJ2-3,CAWSVKATQYF,TGTGCCTGGAGTGTAAAGGCAACGCAGTATTTT
few,TRBD1,TRBV14,TRBJ1-4,CASSSRQGTFEKLFF,TGTGCCAGCAGCTCCAGACAGGGGACTTTCGAAAAACTGTTTTTT
.,.,TRBV19,TRBJ2-1,CASSFQGNTPEQFF,TGTGCCAGTAGTTTCCAGGGGAATACTCCTGAGCAGTTCTTC
.,.,TRBV6-5,TRBJ1-2,CASSLDTGPYGYTF,TGTGCCAGCAGTTTAGACACAGGACCGTATGGCTACACCTTC